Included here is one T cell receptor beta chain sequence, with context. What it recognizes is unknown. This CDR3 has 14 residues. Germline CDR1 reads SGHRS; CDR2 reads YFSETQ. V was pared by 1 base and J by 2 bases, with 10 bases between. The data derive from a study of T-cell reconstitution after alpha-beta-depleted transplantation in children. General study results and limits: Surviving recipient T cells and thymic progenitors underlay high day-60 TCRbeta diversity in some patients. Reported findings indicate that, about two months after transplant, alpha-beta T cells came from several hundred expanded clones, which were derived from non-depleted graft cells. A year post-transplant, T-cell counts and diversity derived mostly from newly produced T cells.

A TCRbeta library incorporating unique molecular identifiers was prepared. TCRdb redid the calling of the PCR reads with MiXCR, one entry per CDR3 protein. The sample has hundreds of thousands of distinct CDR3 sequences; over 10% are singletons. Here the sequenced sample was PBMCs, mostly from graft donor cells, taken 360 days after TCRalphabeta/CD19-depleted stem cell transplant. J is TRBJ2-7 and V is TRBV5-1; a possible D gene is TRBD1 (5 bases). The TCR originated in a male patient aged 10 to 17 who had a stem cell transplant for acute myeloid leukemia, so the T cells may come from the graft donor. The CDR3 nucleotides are TGCGCCAGCAGCTTGCCAGGGATGACCTACGAGCAGTACTTC. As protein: CASSLPGMTYEQYF.